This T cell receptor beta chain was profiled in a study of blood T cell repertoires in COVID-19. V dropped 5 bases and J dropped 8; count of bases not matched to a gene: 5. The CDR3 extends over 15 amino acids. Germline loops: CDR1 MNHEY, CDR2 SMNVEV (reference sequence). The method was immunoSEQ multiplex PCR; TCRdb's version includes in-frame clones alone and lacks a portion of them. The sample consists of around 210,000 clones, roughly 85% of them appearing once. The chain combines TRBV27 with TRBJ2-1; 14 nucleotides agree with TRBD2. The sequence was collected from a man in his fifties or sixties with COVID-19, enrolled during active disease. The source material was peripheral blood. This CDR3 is CASSIGTSGGYEQFF. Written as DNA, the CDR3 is TGTGCCAGCAGTATTGGGACTAGCGGGGGATATGAGCAGTTCTTC.